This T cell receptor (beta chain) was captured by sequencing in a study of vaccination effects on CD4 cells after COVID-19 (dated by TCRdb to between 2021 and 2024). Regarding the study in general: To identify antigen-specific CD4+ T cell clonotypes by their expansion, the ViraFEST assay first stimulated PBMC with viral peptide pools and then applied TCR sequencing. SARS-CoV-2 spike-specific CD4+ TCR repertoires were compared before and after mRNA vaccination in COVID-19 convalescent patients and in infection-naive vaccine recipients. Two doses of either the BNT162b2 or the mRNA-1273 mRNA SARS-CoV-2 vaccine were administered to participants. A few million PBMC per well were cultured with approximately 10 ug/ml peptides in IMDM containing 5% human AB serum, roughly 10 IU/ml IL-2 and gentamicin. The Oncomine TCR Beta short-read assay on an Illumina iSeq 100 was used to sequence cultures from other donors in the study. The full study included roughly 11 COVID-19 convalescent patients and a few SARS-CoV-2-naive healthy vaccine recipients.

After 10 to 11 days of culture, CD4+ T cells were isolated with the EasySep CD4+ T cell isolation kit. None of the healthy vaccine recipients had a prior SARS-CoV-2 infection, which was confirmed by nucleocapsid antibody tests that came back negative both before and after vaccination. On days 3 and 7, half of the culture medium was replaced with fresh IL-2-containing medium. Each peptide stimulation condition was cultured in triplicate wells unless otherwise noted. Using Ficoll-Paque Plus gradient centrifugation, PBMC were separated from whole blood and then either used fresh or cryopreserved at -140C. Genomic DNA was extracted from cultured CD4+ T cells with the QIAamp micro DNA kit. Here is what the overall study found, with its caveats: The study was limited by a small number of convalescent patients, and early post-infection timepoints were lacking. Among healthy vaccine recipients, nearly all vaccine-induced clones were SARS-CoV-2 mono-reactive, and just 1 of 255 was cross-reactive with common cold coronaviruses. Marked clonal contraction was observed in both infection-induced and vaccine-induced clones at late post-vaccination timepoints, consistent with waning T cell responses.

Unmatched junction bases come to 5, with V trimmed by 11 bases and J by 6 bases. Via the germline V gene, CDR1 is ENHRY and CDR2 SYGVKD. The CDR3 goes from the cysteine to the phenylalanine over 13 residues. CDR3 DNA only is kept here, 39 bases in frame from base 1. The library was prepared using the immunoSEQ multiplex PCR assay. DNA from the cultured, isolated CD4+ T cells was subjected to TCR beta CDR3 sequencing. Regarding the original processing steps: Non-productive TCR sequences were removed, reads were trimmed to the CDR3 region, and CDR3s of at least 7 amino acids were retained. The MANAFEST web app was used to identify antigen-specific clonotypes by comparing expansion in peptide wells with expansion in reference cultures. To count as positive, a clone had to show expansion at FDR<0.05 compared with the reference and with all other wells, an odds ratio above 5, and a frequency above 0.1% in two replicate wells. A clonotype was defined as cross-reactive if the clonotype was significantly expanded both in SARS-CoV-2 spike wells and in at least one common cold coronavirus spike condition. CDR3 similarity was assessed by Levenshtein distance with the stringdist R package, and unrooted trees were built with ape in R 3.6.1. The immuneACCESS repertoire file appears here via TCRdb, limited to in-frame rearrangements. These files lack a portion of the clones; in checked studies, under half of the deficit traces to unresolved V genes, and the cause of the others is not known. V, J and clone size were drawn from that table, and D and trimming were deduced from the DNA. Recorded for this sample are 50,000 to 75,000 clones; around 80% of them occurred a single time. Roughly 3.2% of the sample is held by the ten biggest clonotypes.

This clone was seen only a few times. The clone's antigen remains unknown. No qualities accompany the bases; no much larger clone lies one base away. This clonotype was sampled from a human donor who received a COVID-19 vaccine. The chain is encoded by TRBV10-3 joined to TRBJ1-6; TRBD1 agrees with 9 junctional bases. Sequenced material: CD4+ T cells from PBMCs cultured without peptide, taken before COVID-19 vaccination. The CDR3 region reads CASTGGTNSPLHF. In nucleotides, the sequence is TGTGCCTCCACAGGGGGCACTAATTCACCCCTCCACTTT.